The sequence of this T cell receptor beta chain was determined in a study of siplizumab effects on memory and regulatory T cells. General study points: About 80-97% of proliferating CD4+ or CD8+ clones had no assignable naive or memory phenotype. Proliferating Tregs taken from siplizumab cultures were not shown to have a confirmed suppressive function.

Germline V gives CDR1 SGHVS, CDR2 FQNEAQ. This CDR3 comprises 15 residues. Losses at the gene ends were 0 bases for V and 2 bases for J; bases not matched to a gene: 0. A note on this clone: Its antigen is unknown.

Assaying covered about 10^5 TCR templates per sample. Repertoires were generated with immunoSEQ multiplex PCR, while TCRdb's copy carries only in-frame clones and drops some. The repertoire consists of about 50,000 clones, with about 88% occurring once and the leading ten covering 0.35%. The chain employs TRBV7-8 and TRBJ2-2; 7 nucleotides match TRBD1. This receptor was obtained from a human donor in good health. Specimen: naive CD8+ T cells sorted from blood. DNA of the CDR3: TGTGCCAGCAGCTTAGCAGGGGGCAACACCGGGGAGCTGTTTTTT. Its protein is CASSLAGGNTGELFF.